This T cell receptor (beta chain) came from a study of cytotoxic CD8 clonotypes in ibrutinib-treated CLL. Study at large: Among patients, 24 responded partially and 2 completely; around 14 then stayed remitted and around 12 progressed after median approximately 72 months.

Measured with immunoSEQ multiplex PCR; TCRdb has only the in-frame clones, and not every one. The repertoire holds 300,000 or so clones, 67% seen once, with under 8% in the top ten. Concerning this clone itself: Its target is unknown.

The CDR3 has 14 amino acids. Trimming took off 8 bases at V and 0 bases at J, with 13 bases between the two ends. Germline CDR1 SNHLY, CDR2 FYNNEI. Study-level points and caveats: The study found baseline clonality above age-matched healthy donors, tracking circulating CD8+ T-cell counts. Treatment saw public clonotypes, which were uncommon, either contract or stay stable.

Sequenced here: PBMCs, sampled after 36 months of ibrutinib treatment. The chain has TRBV2 and TRBJ1-2; D remains unclear. The TCR was taken from a human donor with chronic lymphocytic leukemia. The CDR3 loop is CASRTILANYGYTF. The DNA for the CDR3 is TGTGCCAGCCGTACAATTCTTGCTAACTATGGCTACACCTTC.